The 14 T cell receptor beta chains in this list originate from one sample, sequenced in a study of blood T cells in healthy people across ages. The use of a sample-barcoded 5' primer and a J-beta primer mix characterized a second PCR of roughly 6 to 11 cycles. TCRdb called the 5' RACE reads again in MiXCR, with one record for every CDR3 protein. Among more than 1.4 million distinct CDR3 sequences, approximately 38% were seen once, and the ten largest hold 7% to 9.5%. The sample was blood. These receptors all come from a young woman in good health.

In regard to this clonotype: The junction shows a germline mismatch at one end, possibly a read error. The chain employs TRBV29-1 and TRBJ1-2, with a possible D match to TRBD1 (6 bases). This CDR3 has 19 amino acids. Germline CDR1 and CDR2: SQVTM and ANQGSEA. The CDR3 DNA reads as TGCAGCGTTGAAGAGGGAAAGGGGGTCTACCACTCCAATAACTGTGGCTACACCTTC. As protein: CSVEEGKGVYHSNNCGYTF.

V is TRBV7-3 and J is TRBJ2-1; no definite D call. The J call is doubtful: the DNA matches TRBJ2-7 better. Per germline, CDR1 SGHTA and CDR2 FQGTGA. The CDR3 is made up of 13 amino acids. CDR3 residues: CASSVDSVGEQYF. The CDR3 bases are TGTGCCAGCAGCGTAGATTCAGTGGGTGAGCAGTACTTC.

The table lists this clonotype with a few counts. The V gene is TRBV25-1, the J gene TRBJ2-4, with TRBD1 matching over 10 bases. V lost 4 bases and J lost 8; bases outside the gene matches: 5. Germline CDR1 reads MGHDK; CDR2 reads SYGVNS. The CDR3 runs to 14 residues. The CDR3 protein is CASSVTGGTDIQYF. The CDR3 nucleotides read TGTGCCAGCAGTGTGACAGGGGGCACGGACATTCAGTACTTC.

In this sample, this clonotype turned up once. The genes are TRBV5-6 and TRBJ2-1; tentatively, D is TRBD2 (6 bases). Trimming left V 4 bases short and J 5 bases short, with 13 bases between. There are 14 residues in the CDR3. The germline V gene encodes CDR1 SGHDT and CDR2 YYEEEE. CDR3 nucleotide sequence: TGTGCCAGCAGCCATCCGGGAGTCCACAATGAGCAGTTCTTC. Translating gives CASSHPGVHNEQFF. Full variable domain (rest looked up from reference TRBV5-6 and TRBJ2-1): DAGVTQSPTHLIKTRGQQVTLRCSPKSGHDTVSWYQQALGQGPQFIFQYYEEEERQRGNFPDRFSGHQFPNYSSELNVNALLLGDSALYLCASSHPGVHNEQFFGPGTRLTVL.

The gene calls are TRBV7-8 and TRBJ2-5; 11 nucleotides agree with TRBD2. Germline CDR1 SGHVS, CDR2 FQNEAQ. CDR3 length: 16 residues. The V gene end was trimmed by 6 bases and the J gene end by 1 base; junction bases not matched to a gene: 7. The CDR3 protein is CASSRPGLAVQETQYF. The CDR3 DNA reads TGTGCCAGCAGTCGGCCGGGACTAGCGGTCCAAGAGACCCAGTACTTC.

Regarding this clonotype: A much bigger clone sits one base away, suggesting this may be a read error. The V gene is TRBV4-1, the J gene TRBJ2-7; D perhaps matches TRBD1 (7 bases). The V and J ends lost 2 bases and 7 bases respectively, with 18 bases between them. Germline loops: CDR1 MGHRA, CDR2 YSYEKL. CDR3 length equals 15 residues. The CDR3 reads CASSQSWAGGREQYF. CDR3 bases: TGCGCCAGCAGCCAATCTTGGGCAGGGGGGCGTGAGCAGTACTTC.

V and J are TRBV9 and TRBJ2-1, with 12 bases aligning to TRBD2. This CDR3 has 16 residues. Trimming at V came to 4 bases and at J to 12 bases, leaving 14 bases not matched to a gene. CDR1 is SGDLS and CDR2 is YYNGEE in the germline V gene. The CDR3 bases are TGTGCCAGCAGCCCTCTGTCTAGCGGGAGGGCTTTGGGGCAGTTCTTC. Amino acid sequence: CASSPLSSGRALGQFF.

The table lists this clonotype with a few counts. The genes are TRBV4-1 and TRBJ2-3, with 8 positions matching TRBD2. The CDR3 totals 15 residues. Germline values: CDR1 MGHRA, CDR2 YSYEKL. The ends lost 5 bases at V and 4 bases at J; junction bases unmatched: 8. CDR3 DNA sequence: TGCGCCAGCAGCGCCCAGGGACTAGTCTCAGATACGCAGTATTTT. It encodes CASSAQGLVSDTQYF.

J is TRBJ2-1 and V is TRBV12-3 or TRBV12-4; D remains unclear. The DNA end is a closer match to TRBJ2-7, so the J assignment may be wrong. This CDR3 is 12 amino acids long. CDR3: CASSASDNKQYF. DNA of the CDR3: TGTGCCAGCAGCGCGTCCGACAATAAGCAGTACTTC.

V gene TRBV10-3 combines with J gene TRBJ1-6, with a possible D match to TRBD1 (5 bases). The CDR3 has 15 residues. CDR1 and CDR2 (germline): ENHRY, SYGVKD. Between the trimmed V and J ends, which lost 5 bases and 7 bases, there was a span of 15 bases. The CDR3 loop reads CAISKTTVFNSPLHF. CDR3 sequence (DNA): TGTGCCATCAGTAAAACGACAGTTTTCAATTCACCCCTCCACTTT.

This clonotype was recorded at least ten times. J is TRBJ2-7 and V is TRBV6-1; D not certain. V lost 6 bases and J lost 6, with 9 bases in between. The germline V gene encodes CDR1 MNHNS and CDR2 SASEGT. CDR3 size: 11 residues. CDR3 region: CASRPPLEQYF. CDR3 bases: TGTGCCAGCAGGCCACCTCTCGAGCAGTACTTC.

This chain links TRBV11-1 with TRBJ2-3; D is possibly TRBD2 (6 bases). V dropped 1 base and J dropped 4 bases, with 12 bases sitting between them. CDR3 size: 15 residues. Germline loops: CDR1 SGHAT, CDR2 FQDESV (reference sequence). CDR3 nucleotides: TGTGCCAGCAGCTTAGAATGGGGGGACGCAGATACGCAGTATTTT. Translation gives CASSLEWGDADTQYF.

V and J are TRBV7-2 and TRBJ2-4, with 12 nucleotides matching TRBD2. The CDR3 contains 16 residues. The trim removed 2 bases at V and 1 base at J, leaving 0 bases unmatched. Germline CDR1 and CDR2: SGHTA and FQGNSA. CDR3 amino acids: CASSLTSGGAKNIQYF. DNA for the CDR3: TGTGCCAGCAGCTTAACTAGCGGGGGGGCCAAAAACATTCAGTACTTC. Combining the CDR3 with reference TRBV7-2 and TRBJ2-4 gives the whole variable domain GAGVSQSPSNKVTEKGKDVELRCDPISGHTALYWYRQSLGQGLEFLIYFQGNSAPDKSGLPSDRFSAERTGGSVSTLTIQRTQQEDSAVYLCASSLTSGGAKNIQYFGAGTRLSVL.

This chain joins TRBV12-5 and TRBJ2-5; TRBD1 aligns across 9 bases. The DNA end lines up better with TRBJ2-7; the J call may be wrong. Looked up from germline, CDR1 is LGHNT and CDR2 is FRNRAP. The CDR3 runs 14 residues. The DNA for the CDR3 is TGTGCTAGTGGTTTGGGGACAGGGGCCTACGAGCAGTACTTC. This codes for CASGLGTGAYEQYF.